The present TCR beta chain was sequenced within a study of T cells in Graves' hyperthyroidism and ophthalmopathy. Amplified TCR beta CDR3 regions derived from RNA transcripts. In the first-round RT-PCR of the TCR CDR3, the HTBI primer set was used. A single record per CDR3 protein comes from TCRdb applying MiXCR to the multiplex PCR reads. The sample shows 500,000 to 800,000 distinct CDR3 sequences, around 13% of them seen only once. With 9 bases removed from V and 5 bases from J, the gap between germline ends came to 11 bases. The CDR3 loop spans 12 amino acids. Looked up from germline, CDR1 is LNHDA and CDR2 is SQIVND (reference sequence). Turning to this clonotype: No antigen is known for it.

Overall study results and limits: Most thyroid clonotypes expanded above 0.001 were also detected in blood.

PBMCs were obtained from 10 ml fresh peripheral blood. The receptor was derived from a woman in her forties or fifties with Graves' ophthalmopathy. The V and J genes are TRBV19 and TRBJ2-1; D unresolved. The sample consisted of blood. In DNA, the CDR3 is TGTGCCAGCATCGCCCCAAACAATGAGCAGTTCTTC. This translates into CASIAPNNEQFF.